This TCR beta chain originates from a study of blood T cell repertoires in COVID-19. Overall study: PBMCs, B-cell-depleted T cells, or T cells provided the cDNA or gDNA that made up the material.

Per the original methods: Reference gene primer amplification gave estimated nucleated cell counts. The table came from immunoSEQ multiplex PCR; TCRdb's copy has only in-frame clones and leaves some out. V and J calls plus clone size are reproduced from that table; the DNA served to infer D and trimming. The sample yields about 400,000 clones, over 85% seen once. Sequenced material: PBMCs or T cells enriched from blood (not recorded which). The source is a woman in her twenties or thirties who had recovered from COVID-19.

The DNA for the CDR3 is TGCGCCAGCAGCAACCAAGGGGGCGATGAAGCTTTCTTT. Translated: CASSNQGGDEAFF. V gene TRBV4-3 combines with J gene TRBJ1-1, with TRBD1 identical over 7 bases. CDR1 is LGHNA and CDR2 is YSLEER in the germline V gene. V lost 5 bases to trimming and J lost 7 bases; unmatched junction nucleotides: 7. The CDR3 is 13 amino acids.